The next 28 T cell receptor beta chains were all read from a single sample in a study of shared clonotypes between healthy human individuals. Using immunoSEQ multiplex PCR, the repertoire was profiled, and TCRdb retains in-frame clones only, with some absent. This sample has a few hundred thousand clones, with roughly 79% found just once. The sequenced material came from PBMCs. The source is a woman aged 40 to 50 in good health. Some clones in this sample may be carry-over from other donors' samples.

This chain links TRBV10-3 with TRBJ1-1, with D possibly TRBD1 on 5 matching bases. V lost 0 bases and J 1 base, leaving 15 bases between the germline ends. Per germline, CDR1 ENHRY and CDR2 SYGVKD. This CDR3 comprises 17 residues. CDR3 sequence (DNA): TGTGCCATCAGTGAGTCCAAGTTGGGGCAGGGGAACACTGAAGCTTTCTTT. It translates to CAISESKLGQGNTEAFF.

The J gene is TRBJ2-2, the V gene TRBV5-1, with D possibly matching TRBD1 (5 bases). Deletions cut 0 bases from V and 4 bases from J, with 19 bases between. CDR1 SGHRS and CDR2 YFSETQ come from the germline V gene. The CDR3 is 18 amino acids. The CDR3 region has the DNA TGCGCCAGCAGCTTGGTGTCAGGGATCACCTTAGGCACCGGGGAGCTGTTTTTT. Its translation: CASSLVSGITLGTGELFF.

Details on this clone: At one of its ends the junction is not consistent with the germline gene, which may arise from a read error. The genes are TRBV7-3 and TRBJ2-7; D gene ambiguous. Germline CDR1 is SGHTA and CDR2 is FQGTGA. CDR3 length equals 15 residues. The CDR3 DNA reads TGTGCAAGCAGCCCCTTTAGGGCCGATTTCGGAGAGCAGTACTTC. Translating gives CASSPFRADFGEQYF.

As to this clone: The same CDR3 can be traced to other DNA sequences in this sample. The CDR3 DNA is TGTGCCAGCAGCTTAACGGGAGGGTCCTACGAGCAGTACTTC. Translation gives CASSLTGGSYEQYF. V gene TRBV7-3 combines with J gene TRBJ2-7; 7 bases align to TRBD2. The CDR3 is 14 residues long. With 0 bases clipped from V and 1 base from J, the junction kept 0 bases outside the gene matches. Germline loops: CDR1 SGHTA, CDR2 FQGTGA.

This chain joins TRBV4-1 and TRBJ2-7; 7 bases fit TRBD1. Germline CDR1 and CDR2: MGHRA and YSYEKL. With V trimmed by 6 bases and J by 2 bases, 13 bases remained unmatched. The CDR3 is 16 amino acids. This CDR3 is CASSLTDRVGTYEQYF. In DNA form, the CDR3 reads TGCGCCAGCAGTCTAACTGACAGGGTCGGGACCTACGAGCAGTACTTC.

Worth noting for this clone: This sample includes further DNA sequences coding for the same CDR3. As DNA, the CDR3 is TGTGCCACCAGCAGAGATTTGGTGTCCTACAATGAGCAGTTCTTC. It codes for CATSRDLVSYNEQFF. The V call is TRBV15, the J call TRBJ2-1; D is undetermined. Between the trimmed V and J ends, which lost 0 bases and 1 base, there was a span of 7 bases. This CDR3 is built from 15 residues. Germline CDR1 is LNHNV and CDR2 is YYDKDF (reference sequence).

The rearrangement uses TRBV21-1 and TRBJ1-2; TRBD1, the table's D call, lacks a check against the DNA. TRBV21-1 is termed a pseudogene. The CDR3 is 16 amino acids. The CDR3 DNA reads TGTGCCAGCACAGGGTCCACGAGGACAGATCTCTATGGCTACACCTTC. It codes for CASTGSTRTDLYGYTF.

The V gene is TRBV2, the J gene TRBJ1-2; 8 nucleotides align to TRBD1. Germline V gene sequence: CDR1 SNHLY, CDR2 FYNNEI. V lost 6 bases to trimming and J lost 0 bases; unmatched junction nucleotides: 3. This CDR3 region has 14 residues. Written as DNA, the CDR3 is TGTGCCAGCAGGAAACAGGGGGCTAACTATGGCTACACCTTC. It encodes CASRKQGANYGYTF.

The chain recombines TRBV5-4 with TRBJ2-1, with 8 positions matching TRBD2. Germline CDR1 is SGHNT and CDR2 is YYREEE (reference sequence). Unmatched junction bases numbered 8, after V lost 3 bases and J lost 0 bases. The CDR3 sequence is 17 residues long. CDR3 nucleotide sequence: TGTGCCAGCAGCTCCGGGACTAGGGGTTACTCCTACAATGAGCAGTTCTTC. It is translated as CASSSGTRGYSYNEQFF. Looking up the rest from reference TRBV5-4 and TRBJ2-1 gives the full variable domain: ETGVTQSPTHLIKTRGQQVTLRCSSQSGHNTVSWYQQALGQGPQFIFQYYREEENGRGNFPPRFSGLQFPNYSSELNVNALELDDSALYLCASSSGTRGYSYNEQFFGPGTRLTVL.

The rearrangement links TRBV28 to TRBJ2-1, with 7 bases aligning to TRBD1. The germline V gene has CDR1 MDHEN and CDR2 SYDVKM. With V trimmed by 5 bases and J by 7 bases, 5 bases remained unmatched. The CDR3 is made up of 13 amino acids. CDR3 in amino acids: CASSVGQSNEQFF. CDR3 bases: TGTGCCAGCAGTGTGGGACAGTCAAATGAGCAGTTCTTC.

As concerns this clone: Other nucleotide sequences in the sample specify the same CDR3. J is TRBJ1-1 and V is TRBV29-1; D gene uncertain. The CDR3 is made up of 10 amino acids. Germline CDR1 and CDR2: SQVTM and ANQGSEA. V dropped 4 bases and J dropped 5 bases, with 5 bases sitting between them. CDR3 nucleotide sequence: TGCAGCGTTGTATCAACTGAAGCTTTCTTT. This translates into CSVVSTEAFF.

This clone occurred a few times. This rearrangement joins TRBV28 to TRBJ1-2; no firm D call. CDR1 MDHEN and CDR2 SYDVKM come from the germline V gene. The V end lost 7 bases, the J end lost 7 bases, and 16 bases lay between the germline ends. This CDR3 has 13 residues. The CDR3 DNA reads TGTGCCAGCACCATATCCGGTGCTGGTGGCTACACCTTC. It translates to CASTISGAGGYTF.

This clone appeared many times. The genes are TRBV5-1 and TRBJ1-1; 10 nucleotides line up with TRBD1. The CDR3 is 14 amino acids. Germline CDR1 is SGHRS and CDR2 is YFSETQ. V lost 3 bases, J lost 8 bases, and 7 bases stayed unmatched. The CDR3 DNA is TGCGCCAGCAGCTCGGGGACAGGGGCTCCGGAAGCTTTCTTT. This codes for CASSSGTGAPEAFF.

This sequence joins TRBV19 and TRBJ2-7, with 12 bases that match TRBD1. The CDR3 covers 16 residues. With V trimmed by 5 bases and J by 7 bases, 12 bases remained unmatched. In germline, CDR1 is LNHDA, CDR2 SQIVND (reference sequence). The CDR3 region has the DNA TGTGCCAGTAGTCCGACCCCGGGACAGGGGGCGGGTGAGCAGTACTTC. Its protein is CASSPTPGQGAGEQYF.

Turning to this clone: This may stem from a read error, because a much larger clone lies one nucleotide away. The sample holds other DNA sequences that translate to the same CDR3. The V call is TRBV30, the J call TRBJ2-2; a weak D match, TRBD2 (5 bases). This CDR3 has 13 amino acids. Germline CDR1 GTSNPN, CDR2 SVGIG (reference sequence). The CDR3 loop is CAWSVLNTGELFF. DNA of the CDR3: TGTGCCTGGAGTGTTCTAAACACCGGGGAACTGTTTTTT.

V usage is TRBV2 and J usage is TRBJ1-1; no reliable D call. The V end lost 6 bases, the J end lost 2 bases, and 13 bases lay between the germline ends. Germline values: CDR1 SNHLY, CDR2 FYNNEI. The CDR3 has 14 residues. CDR3 nucleotide sequence: TGTGCCAGCAGCGAGGGCCCAACCAACACTGAAGCTTTCTTT. This gives the protein CASSEGPTNTEAFF.

J is TRBJ2-5 and V is TRBV7-9; 11 bases are a match to TRBD2. Losses at the gene ends were 4 bases for V and 1 base for J; bases not matched to a gene: 5. The germline gives CDR1 SEHNR, CDR2 FQNEAQ (reference sequence). The CDR3 length is 16 residues. The CDR3 sequence: CASSWGTSGFQETQYF. The CDR3 coding sequence is TGTGCCAGCAGCTGGGGGACTAGCGGCTTCCAAGAGACCCAGTACTTC.

The rearrangement joins TRBV29-1 to TRBJ1-1; 8 nucleotides line up with TRBD1. After removal of 5 bases from V and 5 bases from J, the junction contained 7 bases not matched to a gene. CDR1 is SQVTM and CDR2 is ANQGSEA in the germline V gene. This CDR3 region has 13 residues. The CDR3 is CSVLGRGQTEAFF. CDR3 DNA sequence: TGCAGCGTTCTGGGCAGGGGGCAAACTGAAGCTTTCTTT.

This clone occurred a few times. The rearrangement joins TRBV30 to TRBJ1-2; 12 nucleotides align to TRBD1. V shed 4 bases and J 7 bases; nucleotides not matched to a gene: 7. CDR3 length equals 14 residues. Germline V gene lookup returns CDR1 GTSNPN and CDR2 SVGIG (reference sequence). Here the CDR3 reads CAWTGTGGAVGYTF. CDR3 DNA: TGTGCCTGGACCGGGACAGGGGGCGCGGTTGGCTACACCTTC. Combining the CDR3 with reference TRBV30 and TRBJ1-2 gives the whole variable domain SQTIHQWPATLVQPVGSPLSLECTVEGTSNPNLYWYRQAAGRGLQLLFYSVGIGQISSEVPQNLSASRPQDRQFILSSKKLLLSDSGFYLCAWTGTGGAVGYTFGSGTRLTVV.

This clone has a single count. The rearrangement joins TRBV4-1 to TRBJ2-5, with 9 bases identical to TRBD2. Germline trimming cut 0 bases from V and 4 bases from J; bases unmatched to any gene: 9. Per germline, CDR1 MGHRA and CDR2 YSYEKL. This CDR3 spans 17 amino acids. The CDR3 DNA reads as TGCGCCAGCAGCCAAGACCATGGCGGGAGGGCCCCAGAGACCCAGTACTTC. Encoded protein: CASSQDHGGRAPETQYF.

The rearrangement links TRBV28 to TRBJ2-5, with 7 bases fitting TRBD1. This CDR3 contains 14 residues. V dropped 6 bases and J dropped 5; count of bases not matched to a gene: 9. The germline V gene encodes CDR1 MDHEN and CDR2 SYDVKM. CDR3 nucleotides: TGTGCCAGCAGACCACGAACAGGGGAGGAGACCCAGTACTTC. As protein: CASRPRTGEETQYF.

The chain recombines TRBV5-1 with TRBJ2-7, with 8 nucleotides matching TRBD1. From germline, CDR1 is SGHRS and CDR2 YFSETQ. CDR3 length equals 12 residues. V shed 3 bases and J 12 bases; nucleotides not matched to a gene: 8. The CDR3 here is CASSSGPGGMYF. Written as DNA, the CDR3 is TGCGCCAGCAGCTCCGGACCAGGGGGCATGTACTTC.

This chain uses TRBV4-1 with TRBJ1-5; weak D call: TRBD1 (6 bases). Germline V gene sequence: CDR1 MGHRA, CDR2 YSYEKL. V was clipped by 2 bases and J by 7 bases, with 12 bases between them. The CDR3 runs to 14 residues. This chain's CDR3 is CASSQTGLSQPQHF. CDR3 nucleotide sequence: TGCGCCAGCAGCCAAACAGGGTTAAGCCAGCCCCAGCATTTT.

V and J are TRBV4-1 and TRBJ1-1, with no clear D. This CDR3 contains 13 residues. Per the germline V gene, CDR1 is MGHRA and CDR2 is YSYEKL. V lost 1 base and J 10 bases, leaving 13 bases between the germline ends. The CDR3, as DNA: TGCGCCAGCAGCCAAGCAAGGTCTGGGATAGCTTTCTTT. Amino acid sequence: CASSQARSGIAFF.

This chain joins TRBV10-1 and TRBJ2-2; D perhaps matches TRBD2 (6 bases). Trimming stripped 1 base from V and 4 bases from J, with 13 bases between. The germline CDR1 and CDR2 sequences are WNHNN and SYGVQD (reference sequence). This CDR3 is built from 16 residues. Written as DNA, the CDR3 is TGCGCCAGCAGTGAGTTGAGGGACTCTCTCACCGGGGAGCTGTTTTTT. Translating gives CASSELRDSLTGELFF.

The J gene is TRBJ2-5, the V gene TRBV5-4, with D tentatively TRBD1 (6 bases). Germline values: CDR1 SGHNT, CDR2 YYREEE (reference sequence). The V end lost 0 bases, the J end lost 3 bases, and 6 bases lay between the germline ends. This CDR3 region has 13 residues. CDR3: CASSLDREETQYF. CDR3 DNA: TGTGCCAGCAGCTTGGACAGGGAAGAGACCCAGTACTTC.

The CDR3 sequence: CASSLGQARGTQYF. As DNA, the CDR3 is TGTGCCAGCAGCTTAGGACAGGCGCGGGGGACCCAGTACTTC. V usage is TRBV5-4 and J usage is TRBJ2-5; D possibly corresponds to TRBD1 (7 bases). The CDR3 loop spans 14 amino acids. V lost 2 bases and J 7 bases, leaving 15 bases between the germline ends. Germline V CDR1 and CDR2: SGHNT, YYREEE (reference sequence).

The V and J genes are TRBV19 and TRBJ2-5; 7 nucleotides agree with TRBD1. Germline V CDR1 and CDR2: LNHDA, SQIVND (reference sequence). There are 16 residues in the CDR3. V lost 3 bases to trimming and J lost 3 bases; unmatched junction nucleotides: 10. The CDR3 sequence: CASSILTGTVKETQYF. CDR3 nucleotides: TGTGCCAGTAGTATTTTGACGGGGACAGTTAAAGAGACCCAGTACTTC.